This T cell receptor beta chain was found in a study of cytomegalovirus exposure and HLA in healthy donors. Notes on the study in general: Reportedly, HLA-A and HLA-B alleles of most subjects were accurately predicted from TCR beta. A later analysis linked more than 15,000 TCR beta sequences to HLA alleles at 0.05 false discovery rate. Equally common other TCR beta chains were less clonally expanded than HLA-associated ones, a later analysis found.

Primers included in the PCR were 60 Vbeta and 13 Jbeta primers. Source study methods: Later reanalysis found around 74 million unique TCR beta chains, around 10 million of them shared. Data came from immunoSEQ multiplex PCR; TCRdb stores just in-frame clones and leaves some out. That table gives V, J and clone size, and the DNA gave D and trimming. The sample holds approximately 110,000 clones, over 60% seen once. Of note for this clone: Its antigen remains unknown.

The sequencing input was PBMCs. The receptor was isolated from a man aged 45-65 years in good health and CMV-seronegative.

This chain's CDR3 is CASSLGWQGRDEQYF. The CDR3, as DNA: TGTGCCAGCAGCTTAGGGTGGCAGGGCAGGGACGAGCAGTACTTC. The chain joins TRBV7-2 to TRBJ2-7, with D possibly TRBD1 on 5 matching bases. This CDR3 spans 15 amino acids. Trimming shortened V by 1 base and J by 5 bases, and 15 bases separated the two germline ends. Germline V gives CDR1 SGHTA, CDR2 FQGNSA.